This passage covers 30 T cell receptor beta chains from one sample sequenced in a study of blood T cells in healthy people across ages. It was with a sample-barcoded 5' primer and a J-beta primer mix that a second PCR of roughly 7 to 12 cycles was run. TCRdb processed the 5' RACE reads anew with MiXCR; each CDR3 protein has one entry. The sample consists of fewer than 2,000,000 distinct CDR3 sequences, more than 35% of them appearing once. Sequencing used blood. These receptors were taken from a human donor in good health.

The chain joins TRBV10-3 to TRBJ2-3, with a weak D call TRBD1 (6 bases). The germline V gene has CDR1 ENHRY and CDR2 SYGVKD. The CDR3 spans 18 residues. Deletions cut 3 bases from V and 1 base from J, with 20 bases between. DNA of the CDR3: TGTGCCATCAGTGATTTACAGGGAGAGCGTTGGGGCACAGATACGCAGTATTTT. This sequence encodes CAISDLQGERWGTDTQYF.

This chain joins TRBV7-6 and TRBJ2-7; D possibly uses TRBD1 or TRBD2 (6 bases each). Germline V gene sequence: CDR1 SGHVS, CDR2 FNYEAQ. V was pared by 5 bases and J by 2 bases, with 16 bases between. CDR3 length equals 15 residues. The CDR3 region has the DNA TGTGCCAGCAGCAGAGGGGGGACCTTTCCCTACGAGCAGTACTTC. This gives the protein CASSRGGTFPYEQYF.

This clonotype was seen a handful of times. The gene calls are TRBV6-1 and TRBJ1-5; D is perhaps TRBD1 (6 bases). The CDR3 loop spans 16 amino acids. Trimming removed 9 bases from V and 5 bases from J, with 23 bases in between. Germline V lookup: CDR1 MNHNS, CDR2 SASEGT. This CDR3 reads CASKPPPGASYQPQHF. CDR3 coding DNA: TGTGCCAGTAAACCCCCCCCGGGGGCGTCTTATCAGCCCCAGCATTTT.

This chain links TRBV9 with TRBJ2-6; D might be TRBD1 (6 bases). Germline loops: CDR1 SGDLS, CDR2 YYNGEE. Between the trimmed V and J ends, which lost 7 bases and 4 bases, there was a span of 15 bases. CDR3 length: 15 residues. The CDR3 here is CASDLTGSGANVLTF. CDR3 sequence (DNA): TGTGCCAGCGACCTCACAGGGTCCGGGGCCAACGTCCTGACTTTC.

This clonotype came up a few times. The chain joins TRBV3-1 to TRBJ2-7; 9 bases are a match to TRBD2. The J segment lost 2 bases and the V segment lost 0 bases, leaving 2 bases of the junction unmatched. Germline CDR1 and CDR2: LGHDT and YNNKEL (reference sequence). The CDR3 is made up of 15 amino acids. The CDR3 is CASSQEGLATYEQYF. DNA for the CDR3: TGTGCCAGCAGCCAAGAGGGACTAGCAACCTACGAGCAGTACTTC.

The V gene is TRBV12-5, the J gene TRBJ1-5; no clear D gene. CDR3 length equals 16 residues. Germline CDR1 is LGHNT and CDR2 is FRNRAP. The V end was cut by 3 bases, the J end by 1 base, with 13 bases between. CDR3 sequence (DNA): TGTGCTAGTGGTTTCGAAATCGGACCGAGCAATCAGCCCCAGCATTTT. It is translated as CASGFEIGPSNQPQHF.

Here the CDR3 reads CASSGQGASVYEQYF. CDR3 coding DNA: TGTGCCAGCAGCGGACAGGGGGCGTCGGTCTACGAGCAGTACTTC. V and J are TRBV13 and TRBJ2-7; 11 positions agree with TRBD1. The CDR3 runs to 15 residues. CDR1 PRHDT and CDR2 FYEKMQ come from the germline V gene (reference sequence). The V segment lost 5 bases and the J segment 3 bases; nucleotides outside the gene matches: 6. The variable domain in full, completed from reference TRBV13 and TRBJ2-7, reads AAGVIQSPRHLIKEKRETATLKCYPIPRHDTVYWYQQGPGQDPQFLISFYEKMQSDKGSIPDRFSAQQFSDYHSELNMSSLELGDSALYFCASSGQGASVYEQYFGPGTRLTVT.

This clonotype was recorded a few times. CDR3 region: CASSNGLANEQFF. In DNA, the CDR3 is TGTGCCAGCAGCAATGGACTAGCCAATGAGCAGTTCTTC. The chain links TRBV7-3 to TRBJ2-1; 8 nucleotides line up with TRBD2. V was pared by 5 bases and J by 6 bases, with 3 bases of the junction left unmatched. Germline V gives CDR1 SGHTA, CDR2 FQGTGA. The CDR3 runs 13 residues.

The sample holds a few counts of this clonotype. The rearrangement links TRBV20-1 to TRBJ1-1; no clear D. The germline V gene encodes CDR1 DFQATT and CDR2 SNEGSKA (reference sequence). V was clipped by 0 bases and J by 0 bases, with 17 bases between them. CDR3 length equals 17 residues. The CDR3 DNA reads as TGCAGTGCTAGAGATTCTGTCCCAGTGGGCATGAACACTGAAGCTTTCTTT. The encoded protein is CSARDSVPVGMNTEAFF.

Details on this clonotype: One junction end disagrees with the germline gene, perhaps due to a read error. The chain links TRBV27 to TRBJ2-3; TRBD1 matches 7 bases. Germline V gives CDR1 MNHEY, CDR2 SMNVEV (reference sequence). The CDR3 runs to 17 residues. The DNA for the CDR3 is TGTGCCAGCAGTTTCTCGATGGGGGACAGCAACACAGATACGCAGGATTTT. Protein: CASSFSMGDSNTDTQDF.

The genes are TRBV7-2 and TRBJ2-5, with TRBD1 as a possible D gene (5 bases). Germline CDR1 is SGHTA and CDR2 is FQGNSA. With 2 bases removed from V and 1 base from J, the gap between germline ends came to 11 bases. The CDR3 runs 15 residues. The CDR3 DNA sequence: TGTGCCAGCAGCTTAAGTCTCAGGGCCCAAGAGACCCAGTACTTC. Translating gives CASSLSLRAQETQYF.

In this sample, this clonotype turned up a few times. This rearrangement joins TRBV7-2 to TRBJ2-7; 10 nucleotides agree with TRBD2. V shed 3 bases, J shed 2 bases, and the junction held 4 bases outside the gene matches. Germline V gene data show CDR1 as SGHTA and CDR2 as FQGNSA. There are 15 residues in the CDR3. The CDR3 nucleotides are TGTGCCAGCAGCTTCGGACTAGCGGTAACCTACGAGCAGTACTTC. This gives the protein CASSFGLAVTYEQYF. Based on the CDR3 plus reference TRBV7-2 and TRBJ2-7, the full variable domain is GAGVSQSPSNKVTEKGKDVELRCDPISGHTALYWYRQSLGQGLEFLIYFQGNSAPDKSGLPSDRFSAERTGGSVSTLTIQRTQQEDSAVYLCASSFGLAVTYEQYFGPGTRLTVT.

The chain uses TRBV6-1 and TRBJ2-3, with D perhaps matching TRBD1 (5 bases). CDR3 length: 13 residues. Germline V gene sequence: CDR1 MNHNS, CDR2 SASEGT. V gave up 3 bases and J gave up 2 bases, with 6 bases separating them. Here the CDR3 reads CASSETATDTQYF. In nucleotides, the CDR3 is TGTGCCAGCAGTGAGACAGCCACAGATACGCAGTATTTT.

This clonotype was seen more than once but under ten times. The chain combines TRBV12-3 or TRBV12-4 with TRBJ2-7; possibly TRBD1 for D (6 bases). The germline V and J ends were trimmed by 1 base and 1 base, with 11 bases remaining between them. This CDR3 is 15 amino acids long. The CDR3 protein is CASSLGGHLSYEQYF. CDR3 in DNA: TGTGCCAGCAGTTTAGGGGGACATTTGTCCTACGAGCAGTACTTC.

This clonotype came up a few times. The chain links TRBV4-1 to TRBJ2-3, with 12 positions matching TRBD2. V was pared by 1 base and J by 8 bases, with 10 bases of the junction left unmatched. This CDR3 contains 17 residues. Looked up from germline, CDR1 is MGHRA and CDR2 is YSYEKL. The chain's CDR3 is CASSQVPLAGGRVTQYF. In nucleotides, the CDR3 is TGCGCCAGCAGCCAAGTACCCCTAGCGGGGGGGCGAGTTACGCAGTATTTT.

The rearrangement uses TRBV7-9 and TRBJ2-3; maybe TRBD2 (6 bases). V was pared by 5 bases and J by 5 bases, with 8 bases between. The CDR3 totals 12 residues. CDR1 is SEHNR and CDR2 is FQNEAQ in the germline V gene (reference sequence). CDR3 sequence reads: CASSREVDTQYF. DNA for the CDR3: TGTGCCAGCAGCAGGGAGGTAGATACGCAGTATTTT.

The CDR3 is CASMAAEILDEQYF. The CDR3 nucleotides are TGTGCCAGCATGGCGGCAGAAATTTTGGACGAGCAGTACTTC. The rearrangement joins TRBV28 to TRBJ2-5; no reliable D call. The J call may be incorrect, as the DNA end agrees better with TRBJ2-7. Germline V CDR1 and CDR2: MDHEN, SYDVKM. This CDR3 is built from 14 residues.

J is TRBJ2-2 and V is TRBV5-1, with a weak D call TRBD2 (6 bases). The CDR3 is 14 residues long. V shed 4 bases and J shed 5 bases, with 12 bases lying between them. Germline-derived CDR1 and CDR2 are SGHRS and YFSETQ. The CDR3 coding sequence is TGCGCCAGCAGCCCGCTGACTAGTACCGGGGAGCTGTTTTTT. Its translation is CASSPLTSTGELFF.

The rearrangement uses TRBV14 and TRBJ1-1; possibly TRBD1 for D (5 bases). There are 16 residues in the CDR3. The germline V and J ends were trimmed by 0 bases and 8 bases, with 19 bases remaining between them. Looked up from germline, CDR1 is SGHDN and CDR2 is FVKESK. In DNA, the CDR3 is TGTGCCAGCAGCCAAGATCGGGGCCCCCCTAAAACGGAAGCTTTCTTT. Translated: CASSQDRGPPKTEAFF.

The chain recombines TRBV5-1 with TRBJ1-5; maybe TRBD1 (5 bases). Germline values: CDR1 SGHRS, CDR2 YFSETQ. The V end was cut by 3 bases, the J end by 9 bases, with 13 bases between. This CDR3 has 13 amino acids. In DNA form, the CDR3 reads TGCGCCAGCAGCTGGGAGCCGGGGGGGCCCCAGCATTTT. Its translation: CASSWEPGGPQHF.

The genes are TRBV6-5 and TRBJ1-2, with 8 bases identical to TRBD1. V lost 4 bases, J lost 3 bases, and 4 bases stayed unmatched. Germline values: CDR1 MNHEY, CDR2 SVGAGI. The CDR3 runs to 14 residues. CDR3 nucleotide sequence: TGTGCCAGCAGTTTGGACAGGGCTGACTATGGCTACACCTTC. It is translated as CASSLDRADYGYTF.

V usage is TRBV6-4 and J usage is TRBJ1-5; 8 nucleotides agree with TRBD1. Trimming took 9 bases from V and 2 from J; bases not matched to a gene: 3. Germline V CDR1 and CDR2: MRHNA, SNTAGT. This CDR3 has 13 amino acids. CDR3 region: CARDRAGNQPQHF. The CDR3, as DNA: TGTGCCAGGGACAGGGCTGGCAATCAGCCCCAGCATTTT.

This clonotype has only a few counts. The V and J genes are TRBV6-5 and TRBJ2-5; D gene unclear. This CDR3 is built from 13 residues. The ends were cut back, 7 bases at V and 6 bases at J, with 15 bases in the middle. Germline V gene lookup returns CDR1 MNHEY and CDR2 SVGAGI. DNA of the CDR3: TGTGCCAGCACCCATCCGGCACAAAAGACCCAGTACTTC. Its translation: CASTHPAQKTQYF.

This clonotype was detected a few times. J is TRBJ1-2 and V is TRBV4-3, with TRBD1 identical over 11 bases. V dropped 4 bases and J dropped 1; count of bases not matched to a gene: 5. The length of the CDR3 is 16 residues. The germline CDR1 and CDR2 sequences are LGHNA and YSLEER. In DNA, the CDR3 is TGCGCCAGCAGCCGAGGACAGGGGGCCGATAACTATGGCTACACCTTC. This gives the protein CASSRGQGADNYGYTF.

With regard to this clonotype: A much more abundant neighbour one base away suggests this may be a read error. The rearrangement uses TRBV4-3 and TRBJ2-1; 8 nucleotides align to TRBD1. With V trimmed by 1 base and J by 6 bases, 8 bases remained unmatched. The CDR3 is made up of 16 amino acids. Germline V gene data show CDR1 as LGHNA and CDR2 as YSLEER. CDR3 sequence (DNA): TGCGCCAGCAGCCAAGCCCCCGCAGGGGGCTTCAATGAGCAGTTCTTC. Protein: CASSQAPAGGFNEQFF.

This chain links TRBV7-1 with TRBJ1-4; tentative D call: TRBD1 (5 bases). TRBV7-1 is an ORF; its function is uncertain. V was clipped by 3 bases and J by 12 bases, with 14 bases between them. This CDR3 region has 13 residues. CDR3 nucleotides: TGTGCCAGCAGCTCCTCAGAGGGGCTGGAACTGTTTTTT. It encodes CASSSSEGLELFF.

The chain links TRBV7-9 to TRBJ2-4; D not resolved. Germline V lookup: CDR1 SEHNR, CDR2 FQNEAQ (reference sequence). V shed 1 base and J shed 15 bases, with 19 bases lying between them. CDR3 length equals 14 residues. CDR3 DNA: TGTGCCAGCAGCTTAGGAAACGGGTTTGGCGAGCGGTACTTC. Translated, it gives CASSLGNGFGERYF. Combining the CDR3 with reference TRBV7-9 and TRBJ2-4 gives the whole variable domain DTGVSQNPRHKITKRGQNVTFRCDPISEHNRLYWYRQTLGQGPEFLTYFQNEAQLEKSRLLSDRFSAERPKGSFSTLEIQRTEQGDSAMYLCASSLGNGFGERYFGAGTRLSVL.

This sequence joins TRBV7-2 and TRBJ1-2; D possibly corresponds to TRBD1 (5 bases). CDR3 size: 14 residues. Germline V lookup: CDR1 SGHTA, CDR2 FQGNSA. Trimming took 6 bases from V and 2 from J, leaving 13 bases between them. The CDR3 reads CASSSSTVNYGYTF. CDR3 nucleotides: TGTGCCAGCAGTTCCTCGACAGTCAACTATGGCTACACCTTC.

The genes are TRBV10-3 and TRBJ1-2, with a possible D match to TRBD1 (6 bases). Per germline, CDR1 ENHRY and CDR2 SYGVKD. The CDR3 is made up of 14 amino acids. The V end was cut by 11 bases, the J end by 0 bases, with 16 bases between. The CDR3 region is CAVRDIDPNYGYTF. As DNA, the CDR3 is TGTGCCGTCCGGGACATAGACCCTAACTATGGCTACACCTTC.

This clonotype was observed a few times. CDR3 in amino acids: CSAKDISNYGYTF. CDR3 in DNA: TGCAGTGCTAAGGACATATCTAACTATGGCTACACCTTC. The chain links TRBV20-1 to TRBJ1-2, with a tentative D call TRBD1 (5 bases). The V and J ends lost 4 bases and 0 bases respectively, with 9 bases between them. The germline V gene encodes CDR1 DFQATT and CDR2 SNEGSKA (reference sequence). The CDR3 spans 13 residues.